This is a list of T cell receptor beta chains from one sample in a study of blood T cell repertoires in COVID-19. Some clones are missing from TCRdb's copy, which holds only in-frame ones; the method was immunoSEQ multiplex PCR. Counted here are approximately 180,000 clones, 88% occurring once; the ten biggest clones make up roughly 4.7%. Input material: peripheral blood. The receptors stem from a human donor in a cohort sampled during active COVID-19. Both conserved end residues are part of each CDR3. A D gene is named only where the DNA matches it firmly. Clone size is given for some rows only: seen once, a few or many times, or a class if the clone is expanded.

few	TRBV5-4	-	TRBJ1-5	CASSLDGGTRNQPQHF	TGTGCCAGCAGCTTGGACGGCGGGACTCGCAATCAGCCCCAGCATTTT
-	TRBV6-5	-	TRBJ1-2	CASSRRDYGYTF	TGTGCCAGCAGTCGCCGGGACTATGGCTACACCTTC
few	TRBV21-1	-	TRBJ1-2	CASSAKQGSYGYTF	TGTGCCAGCAGCGCGAAACAGGGGAGCTATGGCTACACCTTC
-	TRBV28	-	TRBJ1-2	CASRQTDYGYTF	TGTGCCAGCCGACAGACCGACTATGGCTACACCTTC
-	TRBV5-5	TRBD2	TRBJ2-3	CASSLVLLAGGGRTDTQYF	TGTGCCAGCAGCTTGGTTTTACTAGCGGGAGGAGGGAGAACAGATACGCAGTATTTT
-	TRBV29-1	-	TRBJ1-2	CSVEAGTYGYTF	TGCAGCGTTGAAGCAGGGACATATGGCTACACCTTC
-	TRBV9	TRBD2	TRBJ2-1	CASSVGTSGASSYNEQFF	TGTGCCAGCAGCGTAGGGACTAGCGGGGCTAGCTCCTACAATGAGCAGTTCTTC
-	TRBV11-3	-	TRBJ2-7	CASSPQGGEQYF	TGTGCCAGCAGCCCCCAGGGGGGAGAGCAGTACTTC
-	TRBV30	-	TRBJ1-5	CAWSVRGNQPQHF	TGTGCCTGGAGTGTAAGGGGGAATCAGCCCCAGCATTTT
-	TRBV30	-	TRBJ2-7	CAWSARTTRRSYEQYF	TGTGCCTGGAGTGCCCGGACGACCCGGAGGTCCTACGAGCAGTACTTC
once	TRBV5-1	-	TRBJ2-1	CASSHRTSSSNEQFF	TGCGCCAGCAGCCACAGAACTTCATCCTCCAATGAGCAGTTCTTC
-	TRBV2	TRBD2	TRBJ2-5	CASSDPSGGVETQYF	TGTGCCAGCAGTGATCCAAGCGGGGGAGTAGAGACCCAGTACTTC
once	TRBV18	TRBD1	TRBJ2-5	CASSRDRGFETQYF	TGTGCCAGCTCCCGGGACAGGGGGTTCGAGACCCAGTACTTC
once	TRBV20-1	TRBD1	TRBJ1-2	CSATDRAGYTF	TGCAGTGCTACCGACAGGGCAGGCTACACCTTC
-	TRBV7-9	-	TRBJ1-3	CASSIDRDSGNTIYF	TGTGCCAGCAGCATAGACCGGGACTCTGGAAACACCATATATTTT
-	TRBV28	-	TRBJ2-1	CASNKMDRNNEQFF	TGTGCCAGCAACAAAATGGACAGAAACAATGAGCAGTTCTTC
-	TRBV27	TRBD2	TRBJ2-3	CASSASGRVTDTQYF	TGTGCCAGCAGTGCAAGCGGGAGGGTCACAGATACGCAGTATTTT
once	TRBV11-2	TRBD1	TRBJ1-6	CASSSPGGPSPLHF	TGTGCCAGCAGCTCTCCAGGGGGGCCGTCACCCCTCCACTTT
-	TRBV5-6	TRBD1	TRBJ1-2	CASSPRQGRLGGYTF	TGTGCCAGCAGCCCACGACAGGGAAGGTTGGGTGGCTACACCTTC
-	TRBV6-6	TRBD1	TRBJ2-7	CASSRPGGATYEQYF	TGTGCCAGCAGTCGACCAGGGGGCGCCACCTACGAGCAGTACTTC
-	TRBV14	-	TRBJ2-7	CASSPLGGPYEQYF	TGTGCCAGCAGCCCACTTGGCGGGCCCTACGAGCAGTACTTC
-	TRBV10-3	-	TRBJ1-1	CAVRRDKPNTEAFF	TGTGCCGTACGTCGGGACAAGCCGAACACTGAAGCTTTCTTT
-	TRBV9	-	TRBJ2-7	CASSLSYYEQYF	TGTGCCAGCAGCCTTAGCTATTACGAGCAGTACTTC
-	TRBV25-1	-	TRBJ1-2	CASSGRDTKINYGYTF	TGTGCCAGCAGTGGCCGGGACACAAAAATTAACTATGGCTACACCTTC
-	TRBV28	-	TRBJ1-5	CASSFSGNGNQPQHF	TGTGCCAGCAGTTTTTCGGGGAATGGCAATCAGCCCCAGCATTTT
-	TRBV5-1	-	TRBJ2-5	CASRRAGAEAQYF	TGCGCCAGCAGGCGCGCTGGGGCTGAGGCCCAGTACTTC
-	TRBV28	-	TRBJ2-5	CASSLAYGLDQETQYF	TGTGCCAGCAGTTTAGCCTATGGACTGGACCAAGAGACCCAGTACTTC
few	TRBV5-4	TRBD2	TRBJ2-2	CASSFRTSGGQTNTGELFF	TGTGCCAGCAGCTTTCGGACTAGCGGGGGCCAAACGAACACCGGGGAGCTGTTTTTT
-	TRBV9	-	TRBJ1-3	CASSPEPVISGNTIYF	TGTGCCAGCAGCCCCGAACCAGTAATCTCTGGAAACACCATATATTTT
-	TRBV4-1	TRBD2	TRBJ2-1	CASSQLPTSGGIYQQFF	TGCGCCAGCAGCCAACTCCCGACTAGCGGGGGCATTTACCAGCAGTTCTTC
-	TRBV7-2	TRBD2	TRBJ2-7	CASSFGTSGIYEQYF	TGTGCCAGCAGCTTTGGGACTAGCGGGATCTACGAGCAGTACTTC
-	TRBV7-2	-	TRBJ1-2	CASSLVMGQGGDGYTF	TGTGCCAGCAGCTTAGTAATGGGTCAGGGCGGAGATGGCTACACCTTC
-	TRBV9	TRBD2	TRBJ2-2	CASSVALAGATGELFF	TGTGCCAGCAGCGTAGCCCTAGCGGGGGCAACCGGGGAGCTGTTTTTT
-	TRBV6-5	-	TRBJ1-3	CASTSGVHSGNTIYF	TGTGCCAGCACTTCAGGGGTTCACTCTGGAAACACCATATATTTT
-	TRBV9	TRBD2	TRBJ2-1	CASSPRIAGGSYNEQFF	TGTGCCAGCAGCCCACGAATAGCGGGAGGATCCTACAATGAGCAGTTCTTC
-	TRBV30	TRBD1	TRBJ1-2	CAWRQTTGGMGYTF	TGTGCCTGGAGGCAAACTACAGGGGGTATGGGCTACACCTTC
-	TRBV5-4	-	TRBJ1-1	CASSSVQGLGTEAFF	TGTGCCAGCAGCAGCGTACAGGGTCTGGGGACTGAAGCTTTCTTT
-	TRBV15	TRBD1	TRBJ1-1	CATSREGTENTEAFF	TGTGCCACCAGCAGGGAGGGGACAGAGAACACTGAAGCTTTCTTT
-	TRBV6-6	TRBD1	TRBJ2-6	CASSPGTAYFSGANVLTF	TGTGCCAGCAGTCCCGGGACAGCGTATTTCTCTGGGGCCAACGTCCTGACTTTC
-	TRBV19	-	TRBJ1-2	CASSPPGQAYGYTF	TGTGCCAGTAGTCCTCCGGGACAAGCCTATGGCTACACCTTC
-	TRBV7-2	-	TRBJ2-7	CASSLEVPSGVYF	TGTGCCAGCAGCTTGGAAGTCCCATCGGGGGTGTACTTC
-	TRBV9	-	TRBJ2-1	CASSVVEASSYNEQFF	TGTGCCAGCAGCGTAGTCGAGGCGAGCTCCTACAATGAGCAGTTCTTC